The T cell receptor (beta chain) under discussion was sequenced for a study of cytomegalovirus exposure and HLA in healthy donors. The study, taken as a whole, reports: Among the sequence variants, a highly shared cluster was likely an artifact of sequencing.

Worth noting for this clone: What it recognizes is unknown.

CDR3 length: 16 amino acids. Trimming cost V 0 bases and J 1 base, with 10 bases left between them. In germline, CDR1 is SGDLS, CDR2 YYNGEE. Both 60 Vbeta primers and 13 Jbeta primers went into the PCR. Original handling: Later, 80 million or so unique TCR beta chains were counted in an analysis, and roughly 10 million of them were shared. Method: immunoSEQ multiplex PCR; TCRdb's copy keeps in-frame clones and lacks some. For V, J and clone size, that table is used; D and trimming come from the DNA. This table holds approximately 190,000 clones, 10% to 15% found once. Sequenced input: PBMCs. The chain carries TRBV9 and TRBJ2-2; perhaps TRBD1 as D (5 bases). This receptor was identified in a middle-aged man in good health and CMV-seropositive. The CDR3 DNA sequence: TGTGCCAGCAGCGTAGCTCCTCAGGGGAACACCGGGGAGCTGTTTTTT. It specifies CASSVAPQGNTGELFF.